What follows describes a single T cell receptor beta chain. This entry belongs to a study of radiotherapy plus CTLA-4 blockade in lung cancer. The CDR3 totals 15 residues. Germline lookup yields CDR1 LNHNV and CDR2 YYDKDF (reference sequence). The germline V and J ends were trimmed by 9 bases and 5 bases, with 22 bases remaining between them. Generated by immunoSEQ multiplex PCR, the TCRdb table keeps only in-frame clones and is missing some. Of 110,000 or so clones in the sample, approximately 80% are singletons; the top ten hold about 5.2%. The chain links TRBV15 to TRBJ2-5; a weak D match, TRBD2 (6 bases). The starting material was peripheral blood, obtained from a patient treated with radiotherapy plus ipilimumab. This receptor was identified in a human donor with non-small cell lung cancer who had a partial response to radiotherapy plus ipilimumab. The CDR3 reads CATRPRDSPLETQYF. As DNA, the CDR3 is TGTGCCACAAGACCTCGGGACTCGCCCTTGGAGACCCAGTACTTC.